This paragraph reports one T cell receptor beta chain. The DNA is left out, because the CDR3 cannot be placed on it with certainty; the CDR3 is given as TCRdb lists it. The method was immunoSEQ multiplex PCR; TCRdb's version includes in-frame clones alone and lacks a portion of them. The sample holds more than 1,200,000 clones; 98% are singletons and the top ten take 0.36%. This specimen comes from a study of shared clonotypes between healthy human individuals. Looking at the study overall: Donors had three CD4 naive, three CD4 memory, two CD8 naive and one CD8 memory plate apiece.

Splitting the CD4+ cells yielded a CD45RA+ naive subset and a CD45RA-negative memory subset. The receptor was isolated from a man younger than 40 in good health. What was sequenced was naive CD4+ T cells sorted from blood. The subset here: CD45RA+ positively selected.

The CDR3 loop reads CASSLVGQGAAFF. V and J are TRBV11-3 and TRBJ2-1; TRBD1 is taken as the D call from the table, unchecked against the DNA. Looked up from germline, CDR1 is SGHNT and CDR2 is YENEEA. Ends included, the CDR3 has 13 residues.